The rows below give T cell receptor beta chains drawn from one sample of a study of blood T cell repertoires in COVID-19. Profiled with immunoSEQ multiplex PCR; TCRdb holds only in-frame clones, not every one. The sample has about 240,000 clones, about 80% seen once. The sequencing sample was made of peripheral blood. The source of these receptors is a woman of 80 years or more with acute or convalescent COVID-19. CDR3s include the opening cysteine and the closing phenylalanine or tryptophan. D genes are given only for firm matches. Rows may omit the clone size; those that give it use once, few, many or a size class.

CASATSGGGSGANVLTF TGTGCCAGTGCTACTAGCGGGGGGGGCTCTGGGGCCAACGTCCTGACTTTC TRBJ2-6 TRBV19 TRBD2 -
CASSRTFQETQYF TGTGCCAGCAGCCGGACATTCCAAGAGACCCAGTACTTC TRBJ2-5 TRBV5-8 - -
CASSQPTENTEAFF TGCGCCAGCAGCCAACCGACAGAGAACACTGAAGCTTTCTTT TRBJ1-1 TRBV4-1 - -
CASSGTTANYGYTF TGTGCCAGCAGCGGTACGACAGCTAACTATGGCTACACCTTC TRBJ1-2 TRBV2 - -
CASSLANRVYGYTF TGTGCCAGCAGCTTAGCTAACAGAGTCTATGGCTACACCTTC TRBJ1-2 TRBV11-2 - -
CASSLGDNVGTQYF TGTGCCAGCAGCTTGGGGGACAATGTAGGTACGCAGTATTTT TRBJ2-3 TRBV7-3 - -
CASSDGQDTDTIYF TGTGCCAGCAGCGACGGACAGGATACCGACACCATATATTTT TRBJ1-3 TRBV5-4 TRBD1 -
CASSPRESNSPLHF TGTGCCAGCAGCCCCCGCGAGTCTAATTCACCCCTCCACTTT TRBJ1-6 TRBV6-6 - -
CAISESSGQGRGSPLHF TGTGCCATCAGTGAGTCTTCCGGACAGGGCAGGGGTTCACCCCTCCACTTT TRBJ1-6 TRBV10-3 TRBD1 -
CASTRKGPGGNNEQFF TGTGCCAGCACTCGAAAGGGGCCGGGGGGGAACAATGAGCAGTTCTTC TRBJ2-1 TRBV5-4 TRBD2 -
CASSFRHRTAFSQFF TGTGCCAGCAGCTTTCGTCACCGGACAGCGTTTTCGCAGTTCTTC TRBJ2-1 TRBV5-8 - -
CASSQGAQGDTQYF TGTGCCAGCTCCCAGGGGGCTCAGGGAGATACGCAGTATTTT TRBJ2-3 TRBV18 TRBD1 -
CASGGLTDSPYEQYF TGTGCCAGCGGAGGTCTCACGGACTCCCCCTACGAGCAGTACTTC TRBJ2-7 TRBV27 - -
CASSEEGGVGEKLFF TGTGCCAGCAGTGAAGAGGGGGGGGTTGGTGAAAAACTGTTTTTT TRBJ1-4 TRBV2 - -
CASSSGQGSLYGYTF TGTGCCAGTAGCTCGGGACAAGGGAGTTTGTATGGCTACACCTTC TRBJ1-2 TRBV19 - few
CASSSGQRDSPLHF TGTGCCAGCAGCTCGGGACAGCGAGATTCACCCCTCCACTTT TRBJ1-6 TRBV5-5 TRBD1 -
CASSEREASNTGELFF TGTGCCAGCAGTGAGCGGGAAGCTTCAAACACCGGGGAGCTGTTTTTT TRBJ2-2 TRBV2 - -
CASSSLDRGQVYTF TGTGCCAGCAGTTCCCTGGACAGGGGCCAAGTCTACACCTTC TRBJ1-2 TRBV6-6 TRBD1 -
CASSLRQGAGMGMAEKLFF TGTGCCAGCAGTTTACGGCAGGGTGCTGGGATGGGCATGGCTGAAAAACTGTTTTTT TRBJ1-4 TRBV28 - -
CASSLAAGTTEAFF TGTGCCAGCAGCTTAGCGGCGGGAACCACTGAAGCTTTCTTT TRBJ1-1 TRBV7-9 - -
CASSGGAGGLNEQFF TGTGCCAGCAGTGGAGGAGCGGGGGGGCTCAATGAGCAGTTCTTC TRBJ2-1 TRBV2 TRBD2 -
CASRQGLANSPLHF TGTGCCAGCAGACAGGGATTAGCGAATTCACCCCTCCACTTT TRBJ1-6 TRBV21-1 - few
CASSVAGQGVGNTQYF TGTGCCAGCAGCGTAGCGGGACAGGGGGTAGGAAATACGCAGTATTTT TRBJ2-3 TRBV9 TRBD1 -
CASSQAGTYEQYF TGTGCCAGCAGCCAAGCGGGGACCTACGAGCAGTACTTC TRBJ2-7 TRBV3-1/TRBV3-2 - -
CASSQGLKTGDRELFF TGTGCCAGCAGCCAAGGACTAAAGACAGGGGACCGGGAGCTGTTTTTT TRBJ2-2 TRBV14 TRBD1 -
CASSGLAGGRGTDTQYF TGTGCCAGCAGTGGACTAGCGGGGGGGCGAGGCACAGATACGCAGTATTTT TRBJ2-3 TRBV27 TRBD2 -
CASSVEAGGGPGNNSPLHF TGTGCCAGCAGCGTAGAGGCAGGGGGCGGCCCCGGCAATAATTCACCCCTCCACTTT TRBJ1-6 TRBV9 TRBD1 -
CASSLTSGGYNEQFF TGCGCCAGCAGCCTCACTAGCGGGGGCTACAATGAGCAGTTCTTC TRBJ2-1 TRBV5-1 TRBD2 -
CAWSVGREQYGYTF TGTGCCTGGAGCGTAGGGCGGGAGCAGTATGGCTACACCTTC TRBJ1-2 TRBV30 - -
CASSTDRDQPQHF TGTGCCAGCAGCACCGACAGGGATCAGCCCCAGCATTTT TRBJ1-5 TRBV5-6 TRBD1 -
CASSVNTGENSPLHF TGCGCCAGCAGCGTCAATACAGGGGAGAATTCACCCCTCCACTTT TRBJ1-6 TRBV5-1 TRBD1 -
CASSREGQGNEKLFF TGTGCCAGCAGCCGAGAGGGACAGGGAAATGAAAAACTGTTTTTT TRBJ1-4 TRBV3-1/TRBV3-2 TRBD1 -
CASSVGKGGKNQPQHF TGTGCCAGCAGTGTGGGGAAGGGAGGGAAGAATCAGCCCCAGCATTTT TRBJ1-5 TRBV2 - -
CASSPAGRDTEAFF TGTGCCAGCAGCCCTGCGGGTAGGGACACTGAAGCTTTCTTT TRBJ1-1 TRBV25-1 - -
CAWSSRGHTGDNEQFF TGTGCCTGGAGTAGCCGGGGGCACACAGGGGATAATGAGCAGTTCTTC TRBJ2-1 TRBV30 - once
CASSQARGGSPLHF TGTGCCAGCAGCCAAGCCCGGGGGGGTTCACCCCTCCACTTT TRBJ1-6 TRBV3-1/TRBV3-2 - -
CAAGATEDTGELFF TGTGCCGCGGGGGCGACAGAAGACACCGGGGAGCTGTTTTTT TRBJ2-2 TRBV19 - -
CATSDPGTGGSTDTQYF TGTGCCACCAGTGACCCCGGGACAGGTGGTAGCACAGATACGCAGTATTTT TRBJ2-3 TRBV24-1 TRBD1 few
CASSQDRNYGYTF TGCGCCAGCAGCCAGGACAGAAATTATGGCTACACCTTC TRBJ1-2 TRBV10-1 - few
CASSSGPATNEKLFF TGTGCCAGCAGTTCAGGGCCGGCAACTAATGAAAAACTGTTTTTT TRBJ1-4 TRBV28 - -
CASSLAPPPYNEQFF TGCGCCAGCAGCCTAGCCCCCCCGCCCTACAATGAGCAGTTCTTC TRBJ2-1 TRBV4-1 - -
CASSISTGENTGELFF TGTGCCAGCAGCATTTCGACAGGGGAGAACACCGGGGAGCTGTTTTTT TRBJ2-2 TRBV11-3 TRBD1 -
CASSFRGTAQFYEQYF TGTGCCAGCAGCTTTCGGGGGACAGCACAATTCTACGAGCAGTACTTC TRBJ2-7 TRBV5-6 - -
CASSPRGTQYF TGTGCCAGCAGCCCCCGGGGGACCCAGTACTTC TRBJ2-5 TRBV28 - once
CASSHAGQGNTGELFF TGCGCCAGCAGCCACGCAGGACAGGGGAACACCGGGGAGCTGTTTTTT TRBJ2-2 TRBV4-1 TRBD1 -
CASSLLQGLNTEAFF TGTGCCAGCAGCTTGTTACAGGGCCTGAACACTGAAGCTTTCTTT TRBJ1-1 TRBV5-5 - -
CASSQEMAANTGELFF TGTGCCAGCAGCCAAGAAATGGCAGCGAACACCGGGGAGCTGTTTTTT TRBJ2-2 TRBV4-2 - -
CASSQGQGAGKLFF TGTGCCAGCAGCCAGGGACAGGGGGCAGGAAAACTGTTTTTT TRBJ1-4 TRBV3-1/TRBV3-2 TRBD1 -
CASNPGHSLSPLHF TGTGCCAGTAACCCGGGACATTCTCTGTCACCCCTCCACTTT TRBJ1-6 TRBV19 - once
CASSVTSLGETQYF TGTGCCAGCAGTGTAACTAGCTTAGGCGAGACCCAGTACTTC TRBJ2-5 TRBV2 - -
CASGKGAGNTEAFF TGTGCCAGCGGGAAGGGGGCGGGAAACACTGAAGCTTTCTTT TRBJ1-1 TRBV6-5 TRBD1 -
CATSDSGNMNTEAFF TGTGCCACCAGTGATTCAGGGAATATGAACACTGAAGCTTTCTTT TRBJ1-1 TRBV24-1 - -